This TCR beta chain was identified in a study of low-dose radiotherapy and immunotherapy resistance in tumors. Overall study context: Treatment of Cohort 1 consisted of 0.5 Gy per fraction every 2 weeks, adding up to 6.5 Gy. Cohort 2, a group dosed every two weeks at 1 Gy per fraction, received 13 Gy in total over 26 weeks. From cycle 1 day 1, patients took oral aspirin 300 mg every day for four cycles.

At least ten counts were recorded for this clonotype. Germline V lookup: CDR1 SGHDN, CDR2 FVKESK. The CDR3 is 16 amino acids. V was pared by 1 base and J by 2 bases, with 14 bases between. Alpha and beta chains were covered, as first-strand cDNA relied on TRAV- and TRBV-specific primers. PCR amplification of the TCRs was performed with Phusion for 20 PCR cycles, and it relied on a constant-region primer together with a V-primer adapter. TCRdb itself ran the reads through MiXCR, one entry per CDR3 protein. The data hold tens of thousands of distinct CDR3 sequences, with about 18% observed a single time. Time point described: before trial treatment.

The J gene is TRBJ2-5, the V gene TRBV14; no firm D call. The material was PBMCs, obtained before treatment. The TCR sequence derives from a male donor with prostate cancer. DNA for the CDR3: TGTGCCAGCAGCCAAGGGATACTACTTGGGCAAGAGACCCAGTACTTC. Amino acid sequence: CASSQGILLGQETQYF. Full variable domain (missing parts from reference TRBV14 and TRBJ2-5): EAGVTQFPSHSVIEKGQTVTLRCDPISGHDNLYWYRRVMGKEIKFLLHFVKESKQDESGMPNNRFLAERTGGTYSTLKVQPAELEDSGVYFCASSQGILLGQETQYFGPGTRLLVL.